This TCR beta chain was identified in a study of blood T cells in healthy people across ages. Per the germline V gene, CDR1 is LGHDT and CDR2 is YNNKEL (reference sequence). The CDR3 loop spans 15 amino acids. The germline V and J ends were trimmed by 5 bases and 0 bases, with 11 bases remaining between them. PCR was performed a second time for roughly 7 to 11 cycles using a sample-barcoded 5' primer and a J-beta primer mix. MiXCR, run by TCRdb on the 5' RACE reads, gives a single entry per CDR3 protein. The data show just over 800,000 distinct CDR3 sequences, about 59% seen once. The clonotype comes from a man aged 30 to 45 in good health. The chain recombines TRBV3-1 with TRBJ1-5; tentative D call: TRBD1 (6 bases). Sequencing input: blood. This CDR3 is CASSWGHLSNQPQHF. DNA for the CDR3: TGTGCCAGCAGCTGGGGACACCTTAGCAATCAGCCCCAGCATTTT.